The 22 T cell receptor beta chains below come from one sample, sequenced in a study of T cell responses to AZD1222 COVID-19 vaccine. Produced via immunoSEQ multiplex PCR; TCRdb's table is partial and in-frame only. The sample has 55,000 to 65,000 clones; roughly 80% are singletons. Source: peripheral blood, taken 28 days after the second AZD1222 dose. The receptors stem from an adult who received the AZD1222 COVID-19 vaccine.

The chain links TRBV27 to TRBJ1-1; D unresolved. Trimming removed 7 bases at V and 5 bases at J, with 14 bases between. Germline lookup yields CDR1 MNHEY and CDR2 SMNVEV (reference sequence). The length of the CDR3 is 13 residues. The CDR3 loop is CASKALSETEAFF. The DNA for the CDR3 is TGTGCCAGCAAGGCCCTCAGCGAGACTGAAGCTTTCTTT.

This chain connects TRBV9 to TRBJ2-5, with D uncertain. The V end was cut by 0 bases, the J end by 0 bases, with 12 bases between. The germline CDR1 and CDR2 sequences are SGDLS and YYNGEE. The CDR3 runs to 16 residues. This CDR3 is CASSVGSHPDQETQYF. The CDR3 DNA is TGTGCCAGCAGCGTAGGAAGTCACCCAGACCAAGAGACCCAGTACTTC.

The chain employs TRBV5-1 and TRBJ2-1; D tentatively reads TRBD1 or TRBD2 (5 bases each). V was trimmed by 0 bases and J by 8 bases, leaving 12 bases between them. Germline V gives CDR1 SGHRS, CDR2 YFSETQ. CDR3 length: 14 amino acids. The CDR3 DNA reads as TGCGCCAGCAGCTTGGCTTCCCAGGGAGATGAGCAGTTCTTC. This translates into CASSLASQGDEQFF.

V usage is TRBV7-9 and J usage is TRBJ1-4; 7 bases line up with TRBD1. V lost 2 bases and J lost 0; bases outside the gene matches: 9. The CDR3 consists of 18 residues. Germline assignment: CDR1 SEHNR and CDR2 FQNEAQ (reference sequence). The CDR3 protein is CASSLFSGGVATNEKLFF. The CDR3 DNA sequence: TGTGCCAGCAGCTTATTTTCAGGGGGAGTTGCAACTAATGAAAAACTGTTTTTT.

The chain employs TRBV28 and TRBJ1-3; no clear D gene. Germline V gene lookup returns CDR1 MDHEN and CDR2 SYDVKM. Trimming removed 0 bases at V and 0 bases at J, with 12 bases between. The CDR3 is 17 amino acids. The CDR3 coding sequence is TGTGCCAGCAGTTTATGGAAGGCAGATAACTCTGGAAACACCATATATTTT. This encodes CASSLWKADNSGNTIYF. The complete variable domain, with remaining parts taken from reference TRBV28 and TRBJ1-3, reads DVKVTQSSRYLVKRTGEKVFLECVQDMDHENMFWYRQDPGLGLRLIYFSYDVKMKEKGDIPEGYSVSREKKERFSLILESASTNQTSMYLCASSLWKADNSGNTIYFGEGSWLTVV.

The chain combines TRBV29-1 with TRBJ2-5; possible D gene TRBD2, 5 bases. There are 12 residues in the CDR3. Germline lookup yields CDR1 SQVTM and CDR2 ANQGSEA. Trimming took off 7 bases at V and 4 bases at J, with 13 bases between the two ends. In nucleotides, the CDR3 is TGCAGCGCCGGACTGAGGGCAGAGACCCAGTACTTC. It is translated as CSAGLRAETQYF. The full variable domain, rest sourced from reference TRBV29-1 and TRBJ2-5, is SAVISQKPSRDICQRGTSLTIQCQVDSQVTMMFWYRQQPGQSLTLIATANQGSEATYESGFVIDKFPISRPNLTFSTLTVSNMSPEDSSIYLCSAGLRAETQYFGPGTRLLVL.

The chain uses TRBV6-5 and TRBJ1-6; 10 bases align to TRBD1. Germline V gene lookup returns CDR1 MNHEY and CDR2 SVGAGI. The CDR3 runs 13 residues. Trimming at V came to 5 bases and at J to 9 bases, leaving 1 base not matched to a gene. Here the CDR3 DNA reads TGTGCCAGCAGTAGGGACAGGGGTTCACCCCTCCACTTT. Residues: CASSRDRGSPLHF.

V usage is TRBV18 and J usage is TRBJ2-5; D perhaps matches TRBD2 (5 bases). CDR3 length: 13 amino acids. V lost 3 bases to trimming and J lost 0 bases, with 5 bases between them. Germline values: CDR1 KGHSH, CDR2 LQKENI. In DNA form, the CDR3 reads TGTGCCAGCTCACCCGGGGACCAAGAGACCCAGTACTTC. This encodes CASSPGDQETQYF. The entire variable domain, with the rest obtained from reference TRBV18 and TRBJ2-5, is as follows: NAGVMQNPRHLVRRRGQEARLRCSPMKGHSHVYWYRQLPEEGLKFMVYLQKENIIDESGMPKERFSAEFPKEGPSILRIQQVVRGDSAAYFCASSPGDQETQYFGPGTRLLVL.

This clone has a handful of counts. This chain connects TRBV9 to TRBJ1-2; possibly TRBD1 for D (5 bases). Germline CDR1 is SGDLS and CDR2 is YYNGEE. The CDR3 is 14 amino acids. The ends were cut back, 4 bases at V and 4 bases at J, with 14 bases in the middle. This chain's CDR3 is CASSPGTTFYGYTF. CDR3 DNA sequence: TGTGCCAGCAGCCCGGGGACCACCTTCTATGGCTACACCTTC.

The J gene is TRBJ1-1, the V gene TRBV6-5; TRBD1 agrees at 7 bases. The J segment lost 2 bases and the V segment lost 8 bases, leaving 5 bases of the junction unmatched. There are 13 residues in the CDR3. Germline values: CDR1 MNHEY, CDR2 SVGAGI. CDR3 protein: CASQEGANTEAFF. The CDR3 DNA follows: TGTGCCAGCCAGGAGGGGGCAAACACTGAAGCTTTCTTT.

The sample holds one count of this clone. The rearrangement uses TRBV5-8 and TRBJ1-1; 8 nucleotides match TRBD1. After removal of 5 bases from V and 0 bases from J, the junction contained 3 bases not matched to a gene. Germline V gene sequence: CDR1 SGHTS, CDR2 YDEGEE. The CDR3 has 14 amino acids. Written as DNA, the CDR3 is TGTGCCAGCAGTCGGACAGGGATGAACACTGAAGCTTTCTTT. As protein: CASSRTGMNTEAFF.

The CDR3: CASSPPGQTRTEAFF. For the CDR3, the DNA is TGTGCCAGCTCACCACCGGGACAAACACGTACTGAAGCTTTCTTT. The genes are TRBV18 and TRBJ1-1, with D perhaps matching TRBD1 (6 bases). From germline, CDR1 is KGHSH and CDR2 LQKENI. The CDR3 has 15 residues. Trimming shortened V by 0 bases and J by 5 bases, and 13 bases separated the two germline ends.

This chain connects TRBV7-9 to TRBJ1-2, with unresolved D. This CDR3 has 13 residues. Looked up from germline, CDR1 is SEHNR and CDR2 is FQNEAQ (reference sequence). Trimming removed 6 bases from V and 8 bases from J, with 16 bases in between. In DNA, the CDR3 is TGTGCCAGCAGTGCTATACACATCTCGGGCTACACCTTC. This sequence encodes CASSAIHISGYTF.

This chain uses TRBV19 with TRBJ2-1, with TRBD1 matching over 7 bases. From germline, CDR1 is LNHDA and CDR2 SQIVND (reference sequence). V lost 11 bases, J lost 7 bases, and 17 bases stayed unmatched. This CDR3 contains 15 residues. DNA of the CDR3: TGTGCCTCTAGCTCCGGGCCAGGGGGTACAAATGAGCAGTTCTTC. Translating gives CASSSGPGGTNEQFF.

V gene TRBV18 combines with J gene TRBJ1-1; 12 bases agree with TRBD1. V gave up 3 bases and J gave up 3 bases; unmatched junction bases: 5. This CDR3 has 16 amino acids. Germline assignment: CDR1 KGHSH and CDR2 LQKENI. DNA of the CDR3: TGTGCCAGCTCACCGGGGACAGGGGGCTTTGACACTGAAGCTTTCTTT. This codes for CASSPGTGGFDTEAFF.

The chain employs TRBV5-4 and TRBJ2-5, with a weak D call TRBD1 (7 bases). Germline V gene lookup returns CDR1 SGHNT and CDR2 YYREEE (reference sequence). V lost 4 bases and J 3 bases, leaving 19 bases between the germline ends. The CDR3 is 16 amino acids. CDR3 sequence (DNA): TGTGCCAGCAGCGGCGGCCAGGGGGGACGAGAAGAGACCCAGTACTTC. Its protein product is CASSGGQGGREETQYF.

J is TRBJ1-2 and V is TRBV2; 7 nucleotides align to TRBD1. The CDR3 spans 14 residues. Germline CDR1 is SNHLY and CDR2 is FYNNEI. The trim removed 5 bases at V and 4 bases at J, leaving 7 bases unmatched. Here the CDR3 DNA reads TGTGCCAGCAGTCGCCGGGACAGCACCTATGGCTACACCTTC. It is translated as CASSRRDSTYGYTF.

The chain is built from TRBV27 and TRBJ1-1; a possible D gene is TRBD1 (5 bases). Germline-derived CDR1 and CDR2 are MNHEY and SMNVEV (reference sequence). V lost 5 bases and J lost 1, with 8 bases in between. This CDR3 spans 13 amino acids. The CDR3 is CASSGQGNTEAFF. CDR3 sequence (DNA): TGTGCCAGCAGTGGGCAGGGGAACACTGAAGCTTTCTTT.

This chain joins TRBV19 and TRBJ2-1; D not resolved. V gave up 5 bases and J gave up 1 base, with 6 bases separating them. The germline V gene encodes CDR1 LNHDA and CDR2 SQIVND (reference sequence). The CDR3 extends over 13 amino acids. CDR3 protein: CASSLGSYNEQFF. CDR3 coding DNA: TGTGCCAGTAGTCTGGGATCCTACAATGAGCAGTTCTTC.

The chain has TRBV30 and TRBJ1-2, with D uncertain. The V end lost 2 bases, the J end lost 8 bases, and 9 bases lay between the germline ends. CDR3 length: 11 amino acids. Germline V gene sequence: CDR1 GTSNPN, CDR2 SVGIG (reference sequence). CDR3 sequence: CAWSLQSGYTF. The CDR3 region has the DNA TGTGCCTGGAGTCTCCAATCCGGCTACACCTTC.

This sequence joins TRBV6-5 and TRBJ1-5; maybe TRBD1 (6 bases). V lost 6 bases and J 1 base, leaving 10 bases between the germline ends. This CDR3 has 14 residues. Looked up from germline, CDR1 is MNHEY and CDR2 is SVGAGI. CDR3 residues: CASRDTGSNQPQHF. In DNA form, the CDR3 reads TGTGCCAGCAGAGACACAGGGAGCAATCAGCCCCAGCATTTT.

The V gene is TRBV19, the J gene TRBJ2-7; 8 bases are a match to TRBD1. This CDR3 spans 17 amino acids. Germline CDR1 LNHDA, CDR2 SQIVND (reference sequence). Trimming took 2 bases from V and 1 from J; bases not matched to a gene: 10. CDR3 in DNA: TGTGCCAGTAGTATAAGAACAACAGGGACAGGATCCTACGAGCAGTACTTC. Its translation: CASSIRTTGTGSYEQYF.